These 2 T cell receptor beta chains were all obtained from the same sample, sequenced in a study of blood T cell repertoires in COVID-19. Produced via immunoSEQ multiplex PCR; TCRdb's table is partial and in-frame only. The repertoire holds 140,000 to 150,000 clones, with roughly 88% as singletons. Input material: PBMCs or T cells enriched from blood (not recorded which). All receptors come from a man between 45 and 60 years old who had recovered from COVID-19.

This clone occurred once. The CDR3 is CASSEFGRGNTEAFF. The CDR3 nucleotides read TGTGCCAGCAGTGAATTCGGGAGAGGGAACACTGAAGCTTTCTTT. The chain carries TRBV25-1 and TRBJ1-1; no definite D call. From germline, CDR1 is MGHDK and CDR2 SYGVNS. Trimming shortened V by 1 base and J by 1 base, and 10 bases separated the two germline ends. The CDR3 spans 15 residues.

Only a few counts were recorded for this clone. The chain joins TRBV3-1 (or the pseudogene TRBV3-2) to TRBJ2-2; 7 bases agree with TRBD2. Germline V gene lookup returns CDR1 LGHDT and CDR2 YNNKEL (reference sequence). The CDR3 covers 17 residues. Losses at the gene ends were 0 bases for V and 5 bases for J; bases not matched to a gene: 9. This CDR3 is CASSQEGGGWRTGELFF. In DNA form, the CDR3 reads TGTGCCAGCAGCCAAGAGGGCGGGGGTTGGAGGACCGGGGAGCTGTTTTTT.